The 29 T cell receptor beta chains below were found in one sample sequenced in a study of beta chain features in type 1 diabetes. The study reverse transcribed the entire isolated RNA, so it sequenced expressed TCRB transcripts. The method was immunoSEQ multiplex PCR; TCRdb's version includes in-frame clones alone and lacks a portion of them. The sample lists roughly 250,000 clones; roughly 70% were seen once. The sample comprised naive CD4+ T cells from blood. The origin of the receptors is a man aged 30-40 years in good health.

For this clone: This specimen includes other DNA sequences encoding the same CDR3. V usage is TRBV18 and J usage is TRBJ1-2; D not resolved. Trimming removed 3 bases at V and 2 bases at J, with 7 bases between. Germline V gives CDR1 KGHSH, CDR2 LQKENI. The CDR3 length is 13 residues. This CDR3 is CASSPDRNYGYTF. The DNA for the CDR3 is TGTGCCAGCTCACCTGACCGAAACTATGGCTACACCTTC.

The CDR3 spells CASSQQSDRGNEKLFF. The CDR3 DNA follows: TGTGCCAGCAGCCAACAATCGGACAGGGGAAATGAAAAACTGTTTTTT. This chain links TRBV5-6 with TRBJ1-4; 9 nucleotides align to TRBD1. The CDR3 is 16 amino acids. CDR1 is SGHDT and CDR2 is YYEEEE in the germline V gene. Trimming took 4 bases from V and 5 from J; bases not matched to a gene: 9.

The chain recombines TRBV29-1 with TRBJ1-2, with a weak D call TRBD1 (5 bases). Looked up from germline, CDR1 is SQVTM and CDR2 is ANQGSEA. The CDR3 is 12 amino acids. V gave up 6 bases and J gave up 7 bases, with 15 bases separating them. The CDR3 reads CSVGQGRGGYTF. The CDR3 region has the DNA TGCAGCGTCGGGCAGGGTCGGGGTGGCTACACCTTC.

In nucleotides, the CDR3 is TGCGCCAGCAGCCCTCACAGGTATGACGACACTGAAGCTTTCTTT. Its translation: CASSPHRYDDTEAFF. The V call is TRBV5-1, the J call TRBJ1-1; a possible D gene is TRBD1 (5 bases). From germline, CDR1 is SGHRS and CDR2 YFSETQ. The CDR3 covers 15 residues. With 4 bases removed from V and 3 bases from J, the gap between germline ends came to 16 bases.

This clone occurred a few times. Here the CDR3 reads CASSGSMVTQYF. CDR3 DNA: TGTGCCAGCAGCGGATCGATGGTTACGCAGTATTTT. The chain has TRBV9 and TRBJ2-3, with unresolved D. This CDR3 contains 12 residues. V lost 3 bases and J 8 bases, leaving 10 bases between the germline ends. CDR1 is SGDLS and CDR2 is YYNGEE in the germline V gene.

The chain couples TRBV7-9 to TRBJ2-5; D is possibly TRBD2 (7 bases). The CDR3 length is 14 residues. Trimming cost V 4 bases and J 4 bases, with 13 bases left between them. Germline CDR1 SEHNR, CDR2 FQNEAQ (reference sequence). CDR3 sequence reads: CASSSHREGETQYF. The CDR3 DNA reads TGTGCCAGCAGCTCACACAGGGAGGGAGAGACCCAGTACTTC.

This chain connects TRBV9 to TRBJ2-1; weak D call: TRBD2 (5 bases). Germline lookup yields CDR1 SGDLS and CDR2 YYNGEE. This CDR3 region has 16 residues. V lost 0 bases, J lost 0 bases, and 10 bases lay in between. CDR3 DNA: TGTGCCAGCAGCGTAGCTGAGGGAAGCTCCTACAATGAGCAGTTCTTC. This gives the protein CASSVAEGSSYNEQFF.

The V and J genes are TRBV9 and TRBJ2-5; D gene ambiguous. CDR3 length: 14 residues. V was shortened by 1 base and J by 2 bases, with 9 bases between the two germline ends. Germline lookup yields CDR1 SGDLS and CDR2 YYNGEE. CDR3 region: CASSVSSEQETQYF. As DNA, the CDR3 is TGTGCCAGCAGCGTATCCAGTGAACAAGAGACCCAGTACTTC.

The chain has TRBV5-4 and TRBJ2-6; D not resolved. The CDR3 sequence is 15 residues long. Germline V gives CDR1 SGHNT, CDR2 YYREEE (reference sequence). With 2 bases removed from V and 0 bases from J, the gap between germline ends came to 6 bases. CDR3 sequence (DNA): TGTGCCAGCAGCTTATACAGCTCTGGGGCCAACGTCCTGACTTTC. Protein product: CASSLYSSGANVLTF.

The chain links TRBV11-2 to TRBJ2-3; TRBD1 agrees at 9 bases. The CDR3 contains 15 residues. Germline V lookup: CDR1 SGHAT, CDR2 FQNNGV. The J segment lost 4 bases and the V segment lost 5 bases, leaving 7 bases of the junction unmatched. CDR3 DNA sequence: TGTGCCAGCAGCACACAGGGGGCGCGGGCAGATACGCAGTATTTT. Translation: CASSTQGARADTQYF.

A few counts support this clone. This chain links TRBV15 with TRBJ2-5; perhaps TRBD1 as D (6 bases). Germline CDR1 LNHNV, CDR2 YYDKDF (reference sequence). This CDR3 region has 14 residues. Trimming removed 6 bases from V and 0 bases from J, with 11 bases in between. CDR3 amino acids: CATRGTTYQETQYF. The DNA for the CDR3 is TGTGCCACCAGGGGGACAACGTACCAAGAGACCCAGTACTTC.

This clone has just a few counts. The CDR3 is CASSLRGNTEAFF. The DNA of the CDR3 is TGTGCCAGCAGCTTGAGAGGTAACACTGAAGCTTTCTTT. The chain uses TRBV13 and TRBJ1-1; D call uncertain. CDR1 PRHDT and CDR2 FYEKMQ come from the germline V gene (reference sequence). Deletions cut 3 bases from V and 2 bases from J, with 7 bases between. The CDR3 loop spans 13 amino acids.

V and J are TRBV28 and TRBJ2-3, with D possibly matching TRBD1 (6 bases). The CDR3 is 14 amino acids. V was cut by 6 bases and J by 2 bases, with 12 bases left in between. The germline CDR1 and CDR2 sequences are MDHEN and SYDVKM. CDR3 residues: CASRADSLTDTQYF. The CDR3 DNA sequence: TGTGCCAGCAGGGCGGACAGCCTCACAGATACGCAGTATTTT.

The chain has TRBV4-2 and TRBJ2-3; 8 positions match TRBD2. This CDR3 comprises 15 residues. From germline, CDR1 is LGHNA and CDR2 YNFKEQ. V shed 1 base, J shed 2 bases, and the junction held 2 bases outside the gene matches. For the CDR3, the DNA is TGTGCCAGCAGCCAAGGAGCGGGGGCCACAGATACGCAGTATTTT. Protein product: CASSQGAGATDTQYF.

The gene calls are TRBV30 and TRBJ2-3, with D possibly being TRBD2 (6 bases). Trimming removed 4 bases from V and 0 bases from J, with 17 bases in between. The germline V gene encodes CDR1 GTSNPN and CDR2 SVGIG (reference sequence). The CDR3 sequence is 16 residues long. CDR3: CAWKGGVLLSTDTQYF. CDR3 nucleotides: TGTGCCTGGAAGGGCGGGGTCCTCCTTAGCACAGATACGCAGTATTTT. Drawing the rest from reference TRBV30 and TRBJ2-3, the complete variable domain is SQTIHQWPATLVQPVGSPLSLECTVEGTSNPNLYWYRQAAGRGLQLLFYSVGIGQISSEVPQNLSASRPQDRQFILSSKKLLLSDSGFYLCAWKGGVLLSTDTQYFGPGTRLTVL.

The chain recombines TRBV6-6 with TRBJ2-7, with D tentatively TRBD2 (6 bases). The V and J ends lost 5 bases and 3 bases respectively, with 8 bases between them. The CDR3 runs to 12 residues. The germline V gene encodes CDR1 MNHNY and CDR2 SVGAGI (reference sequence). The CDR3 protein is CASSLARYEQYF. For the CDR3, the DNA is TGTGCCAGCAGTCTAGCGCGCTACGAGCAGTACTTC.

V usage is TRBV7-9 and J usage is TRBJ1-6, with D possibly being TRBD1 (5 bases). The CDR3 spans 14 residues. The V end was cut by 2 bases, the J end by 8 bases, with 10 bases between. Germline V gene lookup returns CDR1 SEHNR and CDR2 FQNEAQ (reference sequence). CDR3 nucleotides: TGTGCCAGCAGCTTAAGGGACGGGTATTCACCCCTCCACTTT. Its translation is CASSLRDGYSPLHF.

The chain links TRBV30 to TRBJ1-2; D is unclear. The length of the CDR3 is 13 residues. Germline CDR1 GTSNPN, CDR2 SVGIG (reference sequence). Trimming removed 5 bases at V and 1 base at J, with 11 bases between. CDR3 nucleotide sequence: TGTGCCTGGCAACCCCGGGGTAACTATGGCTACACCTTC. Residues: CAWQPRGNYGYTF.

The V call is TRBV29-1, the J call TRBJ2-7; D gene unclear. Trimming removed 4 bases from V and 2 bases from J, with 12 bases in between. CDR3 length: 13 residues. CDR1 and CDR2 (germline): SQVTM, ANQGSEA. As DNA, the CDR3 is TGCAGCGTTGTCGGGCAGAGAGCCTACGAGCAGTACTTC. Amino acid sequence: CSVVGQRAYEQYF.

The rearrangement joins TRBV21-1 to TRBJ2-7. TRBV21-1 is recorded as a pseudogene. The CDR3 length is 15 residues. The DNA for the CDR3 is TGTGCCAGCACCTTACGGGACCGACGCTCCTACGAGCAGTACTTC. Residues: CASTLRDRRSYEQYF.

The chain couples TRBV30 to TRBJ1-5; D possibly corresponds to TRBD1 (6 bases). V was trimmed by 3 bases and J by 1 base, leaving 16 bases between them. The CDR3 is made up of 16 amino acids. Germline assignment: CDR1 GTSNPN and CDR2 SVGIG (reference sequence). The CDR3 loop is CAWSAGGARSNQPQHF. The CDR3 DNA reads as TGTGCCTGGAGCGCTGGGGGGGCGCGGAGCAATCAGCCCCAGCATTTT. Filled out from reference TRBV30 and TRBJ1-5, the complete variable domain reads SQTIHQWPATLVQPVGSPLSLECTVEGTSNPNLYWYRQAAGRGLQLLFYSVGIGQISSEVPQNLSASRPQDRQFILSSKKLLLSDSGFYLCAWSAGGARSNQPQHFGDGTRLSIL.

The CDR3 nucleotides are TGTGCCAGCAGCCTTAGCTCCTACAATGAGCAGTTCTTC. Its translation is CASSLSSYNEQFF. The chain recombines TRBV14 with TRBJ2-1; no clear D. The CDR3 is 13 residues long. V was shortened by 4 bases and J by 0 bases, with 4 bases between the two germline ends. Germline values: CDR1 SGHDN, CDR2 FVKESK.

The chain has TRBV30 and TRBJ1-2, with D perhaps TRBD1 (6 bases). Germline-derived CDR1 and CDR2 are GTSNPN and SVGIG (reference sequence). CDR3 size: 12 residues. The V gene lost 1 base and the J gene lost 8 bases, with 11 bases spanning the gap. The CDR3 region has the DNA TGTGCCTGGAGTGATGGGGGGCCCGGCTACACCTTC. Translated, it gives CAWSDGGPGYTF.

This sequence joins TRBV29-1 and TRBJ2-3, with D unresolved. CDR3 length equals 13 residues. V lost 5 bases to trimming and J lost 5 bases, with 14 bases between them. In germline, CDR1 is SQVTM, CDR2 ANQGSEA. The chain's CDR3 is CSVTPLTLDTQYF. The CDR3 DNA sequence: TGCAGCGTTACCCCCTTGACCCTAGATACGCAGTATTTT.

This clone occurred a few times. The rearrangement joins TRBV5-4 to TRBJ2-1; D is ambiguous. The length of the CDR3 is 14 residues. Trimming stripped 2 bases from V and 5 bases from J, with 11 bases between. Germline V gives CDR1 SGHNT, CDR2 YYREEE (reference sequence). CDR3 region: CASSFGRLDNEQFF. CDR3 DNA: TGTGCCAGCAGCTTTGGACGCCTTGACAATGAGCAGTTCTTC. Filled out from reference TRBV5-4 and TRBJ2-1, the complete variable domain reads ETGVTQSPTHLIKTRGQQVTLRCSSQSGHNTVSWYQQALGQGPQFIFQYYREEENGRGNFPPRFSGLQFPNYSSELNVNALELDDSALYLCASSFGRLDNEQFFGPGTRLTVL.

In DNA form, the CDR3 reads TGTGCCAGCAGCTTTCGGACAGATAGGGAGACCCAGTACTTC. It codes for CASSFRTDRETQYF. The V and J genes are TRBV7-9 and TRBJ2-5; possible D gene TRBD1, 6 bases. V lost 3 bases and J 5 bases, leaving 13 bases between the germline ends. CDR1 and CDR2 (germline): SEHNR, FQNEAQ (reference sequence). The length of the CDR3 is 14 residues. Full variable domain (outside the CDR3, taken from reference TRBV7-9 and TRBJ2-5): DTGVSQNPRHKITKRGQNVTFRCDPISEHNRLYWYRQTLGQGPEFLTYFQNEAQLEKSRLLSDRFSAERPKGSFSTLEIQRTEQGDSAMYLCASSFRTDRETQYFGPGTRLLVL.

This clone was seen more than once but under ten times. V is TRBV5-4 and J is TRBJ2-1, with TRBD1 as a possible D gene (5 bases). The CDR3 length is 14 residues. Between the trimmed V and J ends, which lost 6 bases and 0 bases, there was a span of 10 bases. The germline V gene has CDR1 SGHNT and CDR2 YYREEE (reference sequence). CDR3 protein: CASNQGASYNEQFF. CDR3 in DNA: TGTGCCAGCAACCAGGGTGCCTCCTACAATGAGCAGTTCTTC. Using reference TRBV5-4 and TRBJ2-1 for the parts outside the CDR3, the full variable domain is ETGVTQSPTHLIKTRGQQVTLRCSSQSGHNTVSWYQQALGQGPQFIFQYYREEENGRGNFPPRFSGLQFPNYSSELNVNALELDDSALYLCASNQGASYNEQFFGPGTRLTVL.

This clone has a handful of counts. The DNA of the CDR3 is TGTGCCAGACCAGGGGGAAGCTCCTACGAGCAGTACTTC. Its translation: CARPGGSSYEQYF. V gene TRBV6-5 combines with J gene TRBJ2-7; 7 bases align to TRBD1. Trimming cost V 9 bases and J 0 bases; bases outside gene matches: 5. CDR1 is MNHEY and CDR2 is SVGAGI in the germline V gene. This CDR3 has 13 residues.

This clone occurred a few times. The V and J genes are TRBV6-6 and TRBJ2-7; possible D gene TRBD1, 6 bases. Germline values: CDR1 MNHNY, CDR2 SVGAGI (reference sequence). The CDR3 extends over 14 amino acids. Trimming took off 5 bases at V and 6 bases at J, with 17 bases between the two ends. CDR3 sequence: CASSLTGYEVEQYF. Written as DNA, the CDR3 is TGTGCCAGCAGTCTCACAGGGTACGAGGTCGAGCAGTACTTC.